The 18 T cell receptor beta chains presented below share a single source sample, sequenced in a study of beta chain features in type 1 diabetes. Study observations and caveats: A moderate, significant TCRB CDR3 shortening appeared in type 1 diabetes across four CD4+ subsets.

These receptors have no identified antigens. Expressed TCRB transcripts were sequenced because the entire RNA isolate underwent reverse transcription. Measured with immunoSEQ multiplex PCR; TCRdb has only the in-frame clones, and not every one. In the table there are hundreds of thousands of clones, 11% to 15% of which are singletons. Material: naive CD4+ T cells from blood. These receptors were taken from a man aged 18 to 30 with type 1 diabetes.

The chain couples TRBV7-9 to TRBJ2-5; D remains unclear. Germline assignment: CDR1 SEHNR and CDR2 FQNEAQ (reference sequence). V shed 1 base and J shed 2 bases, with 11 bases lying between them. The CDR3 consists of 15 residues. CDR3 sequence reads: CASSLGERFQETQYF. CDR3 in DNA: TGTGCCAGCAGCTTAGGAGAGCGCTTTCAAGAGACCCAGTACTTC.

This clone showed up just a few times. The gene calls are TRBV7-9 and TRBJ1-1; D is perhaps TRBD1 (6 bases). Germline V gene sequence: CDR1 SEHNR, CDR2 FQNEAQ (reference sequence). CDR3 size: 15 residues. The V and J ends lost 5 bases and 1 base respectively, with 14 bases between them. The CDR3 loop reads CASSPIRDKNTEAFF. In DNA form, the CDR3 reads TGTGCCAGCAGCCCCATCAGGGACAAGAACACTGAAGCTTTCTTT.

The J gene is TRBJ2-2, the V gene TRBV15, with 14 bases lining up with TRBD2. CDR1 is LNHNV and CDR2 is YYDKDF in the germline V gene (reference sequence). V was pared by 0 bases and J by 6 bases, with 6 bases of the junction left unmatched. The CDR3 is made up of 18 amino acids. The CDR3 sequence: CATSRESGLAGVPGELFF. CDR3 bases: TGTGCCACCAGCAGAGAATCGGGACTAGCGGGGGTACCCGGGGAGCTGTTTTTT.

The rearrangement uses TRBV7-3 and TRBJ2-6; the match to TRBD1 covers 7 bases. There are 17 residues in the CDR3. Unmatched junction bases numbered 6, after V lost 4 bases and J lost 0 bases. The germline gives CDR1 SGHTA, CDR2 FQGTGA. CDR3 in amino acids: CASSSRGQSSGANVLTF. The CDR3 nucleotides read TGTGCCAGCAGCTCAAGGGGGCAGAGCTCTGGGGCCAACGTCCTGACTTTC.

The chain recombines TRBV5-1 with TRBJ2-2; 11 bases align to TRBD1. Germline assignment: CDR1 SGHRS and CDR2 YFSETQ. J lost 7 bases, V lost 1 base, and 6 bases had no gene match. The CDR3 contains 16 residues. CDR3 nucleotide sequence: TGCGCCAGCAGCTTGTCAGGACAGGGGGCTGACGGGGAGCTGTTTTTT. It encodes CASSLSGQGADGELFF.

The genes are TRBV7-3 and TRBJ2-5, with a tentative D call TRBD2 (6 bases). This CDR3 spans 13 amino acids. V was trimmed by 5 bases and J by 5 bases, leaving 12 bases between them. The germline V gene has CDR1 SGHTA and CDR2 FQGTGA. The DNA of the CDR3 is TGTGCCAGCAGCGAGGGAGGTCGGGAGACCCAGTACTTC. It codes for CASSEGGRETQYF.

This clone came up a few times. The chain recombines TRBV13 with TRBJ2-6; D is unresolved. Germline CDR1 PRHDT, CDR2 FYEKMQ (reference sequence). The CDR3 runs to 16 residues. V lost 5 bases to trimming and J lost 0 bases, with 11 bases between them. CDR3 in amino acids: CASSTPQLSGANVLTF. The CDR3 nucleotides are TGTGCCAGCAGCACGCCCCAGCTCTCTGGGGCCAACGTCCTGACTTTC.

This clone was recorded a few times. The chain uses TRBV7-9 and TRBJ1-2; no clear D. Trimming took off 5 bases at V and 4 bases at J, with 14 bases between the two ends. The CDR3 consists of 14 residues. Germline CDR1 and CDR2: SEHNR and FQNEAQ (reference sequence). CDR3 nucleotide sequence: TGTGCCAGCAGCCCGGCCTCAACTCCCTATGGCTACACCTTC. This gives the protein CASSPASTPYGYTF.

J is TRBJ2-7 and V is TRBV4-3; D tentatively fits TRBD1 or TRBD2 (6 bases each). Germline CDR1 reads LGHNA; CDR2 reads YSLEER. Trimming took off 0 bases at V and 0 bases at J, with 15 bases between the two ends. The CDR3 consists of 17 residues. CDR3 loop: CASSQDNWGASSYEQYF. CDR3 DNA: TGCGCCAGCAGCCAAGATAATTGGGGGGCGAGCTCCTACGAGCAGTACTTC.

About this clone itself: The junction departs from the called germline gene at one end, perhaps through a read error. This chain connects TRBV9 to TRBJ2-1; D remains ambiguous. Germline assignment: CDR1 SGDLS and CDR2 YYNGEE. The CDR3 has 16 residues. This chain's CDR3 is CASRVDGSPSYNEQFF. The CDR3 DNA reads TGTGCCAGCAGAGTAGACGGCTCCCCCTCCTACAATGAGCAGTTCTTC.

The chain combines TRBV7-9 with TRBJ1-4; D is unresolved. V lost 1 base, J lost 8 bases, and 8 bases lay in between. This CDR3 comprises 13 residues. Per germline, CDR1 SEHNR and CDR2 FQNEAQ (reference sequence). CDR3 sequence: CASSLEIREKLFF. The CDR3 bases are TGTGCCAGCAGCTTAGAAATCCGGGAAAAACTGTTTTTT.

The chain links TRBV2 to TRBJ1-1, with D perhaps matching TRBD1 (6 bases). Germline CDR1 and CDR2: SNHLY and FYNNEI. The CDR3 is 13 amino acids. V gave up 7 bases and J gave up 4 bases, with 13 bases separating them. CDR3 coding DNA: TGTGCCAGCATGCGGGACACCACCACTGAAGCTTTCTTT. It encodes CASMRDTTTEAFF.

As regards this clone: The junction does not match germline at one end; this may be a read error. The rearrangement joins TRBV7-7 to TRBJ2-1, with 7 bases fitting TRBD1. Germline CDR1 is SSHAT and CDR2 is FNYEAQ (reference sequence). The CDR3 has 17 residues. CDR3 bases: TGTGCTAGCAGCTTAGCGATTAAGGGGGCTGGGAACAATGAGCAGTTCTTC. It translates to CASSLAIKGAGNNEQFF.

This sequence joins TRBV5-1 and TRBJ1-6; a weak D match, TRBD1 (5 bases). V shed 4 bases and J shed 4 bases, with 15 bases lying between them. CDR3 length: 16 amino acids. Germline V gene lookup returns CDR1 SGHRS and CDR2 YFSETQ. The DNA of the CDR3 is TGCGCCAGCAGCCCGGTCAAGACAGTTTATAATTCACCCCTCCACTTT. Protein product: CASSPVKTVYNSPLHF.

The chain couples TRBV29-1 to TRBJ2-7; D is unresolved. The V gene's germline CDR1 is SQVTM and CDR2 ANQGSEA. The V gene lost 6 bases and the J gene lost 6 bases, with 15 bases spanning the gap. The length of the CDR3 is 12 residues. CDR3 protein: CSVGQHGGEQYF. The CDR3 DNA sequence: TGCAGCGTGGGCCAGCACGGTGGCGAGCAGTACTTC.

The CDR3, as DNA: TGTGCCAGCAGCCGTACGACAGGGGATGAGCAGTTCTTC. This codes for CASSRTTGDEQFF. The rearrangement joins TRBV7-2 to TRBJ2-1; 8 nucleotides agree with TRBD1. Germline V CDR1 and CDR2: SGHTA, FQGNSA. The CDR3 runs to 13 residues. V shed 5 bases and J 8 bases; nucleotides not matched to a gene: 5.

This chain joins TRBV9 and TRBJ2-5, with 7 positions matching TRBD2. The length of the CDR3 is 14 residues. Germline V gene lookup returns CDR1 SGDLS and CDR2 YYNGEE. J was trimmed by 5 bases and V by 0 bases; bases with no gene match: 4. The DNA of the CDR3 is TGTGCCAGCAGCGTAGCTACCGGGGGGGAGACCCAGTACTTC. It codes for CASSVATGGETQYF.

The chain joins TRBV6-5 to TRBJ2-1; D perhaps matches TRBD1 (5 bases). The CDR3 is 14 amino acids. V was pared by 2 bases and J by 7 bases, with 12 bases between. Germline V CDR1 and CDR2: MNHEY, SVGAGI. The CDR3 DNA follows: TGTGCCAGCAGTTACGCTGGGGCACGAAATGAGCAGTTCTTC. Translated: CASSYAGARNEQFF.